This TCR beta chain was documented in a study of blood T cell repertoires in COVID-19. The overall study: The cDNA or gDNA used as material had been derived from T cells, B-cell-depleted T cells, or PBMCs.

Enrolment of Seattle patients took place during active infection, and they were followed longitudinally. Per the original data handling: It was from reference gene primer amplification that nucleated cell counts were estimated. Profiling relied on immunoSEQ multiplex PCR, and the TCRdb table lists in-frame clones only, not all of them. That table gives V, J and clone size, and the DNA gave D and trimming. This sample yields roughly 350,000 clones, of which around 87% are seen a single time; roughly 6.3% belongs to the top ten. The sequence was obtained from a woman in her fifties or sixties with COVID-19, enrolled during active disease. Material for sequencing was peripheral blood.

CDR3 nucleotides: TGTGCCAGCAGCTTATATTATGGGGGGACTAGCGGAAACAATGAGCAGTTCTTC. Protein: CASSLYYGGTSGNNEQFF. The genes are TRBV7-9 and TRBJ2-1; TRBD2 aligns across 11 bases. V gave up 2 bases and J gave up 5 bases; unmatched junction bases: 11. Per germline, CDR1 SEHNR and CDR2 FQNEAQ (reference sequence). The CDR3 runs to 18 residues.